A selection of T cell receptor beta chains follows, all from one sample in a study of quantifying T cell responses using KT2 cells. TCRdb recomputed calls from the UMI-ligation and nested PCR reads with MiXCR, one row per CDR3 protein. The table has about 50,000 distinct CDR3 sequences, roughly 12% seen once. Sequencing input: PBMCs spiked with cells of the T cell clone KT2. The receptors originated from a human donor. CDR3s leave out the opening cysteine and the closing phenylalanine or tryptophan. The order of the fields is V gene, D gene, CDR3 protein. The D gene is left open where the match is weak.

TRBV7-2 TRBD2 ASSSSSSGAYNEQF
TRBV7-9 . ASSTLDTQY
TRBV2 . ASSVRALGYEQY
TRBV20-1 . SAGSGVEANQPQH
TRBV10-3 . AISVTSTDTRY
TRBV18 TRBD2 ASSPSRGGAGEQY
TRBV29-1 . SVDSGAGPRETQY
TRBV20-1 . SASRQAATSEQY
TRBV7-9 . ASSLAWAGLEPQH
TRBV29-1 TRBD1 SGRTGGGNEQF
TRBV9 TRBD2 ASSVELAGRVHEQY
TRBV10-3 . ASSQDGYEQY
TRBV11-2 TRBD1 ASSPGRTGEETQY
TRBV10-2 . ASSLGTHNGAGANVLT
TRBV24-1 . ATSVQRGGVNEQF
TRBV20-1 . SARPLGAGNGDTQY
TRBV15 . ATSRGTTGETQY
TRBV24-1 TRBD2 ATGGEETQY
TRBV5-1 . ASSSGDSHTGELF
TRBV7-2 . ASSLVQQTYGYT
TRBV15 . ATSRDSGRVYGYT
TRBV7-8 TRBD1 ASSLDPWTGGNGELF
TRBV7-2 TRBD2 ASRAGGPRNEQF
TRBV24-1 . ATSDLGHNEQF
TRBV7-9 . ASTRPQETQY
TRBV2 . ASSPESGVGAF
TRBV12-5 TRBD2 ASAPLAGGQF